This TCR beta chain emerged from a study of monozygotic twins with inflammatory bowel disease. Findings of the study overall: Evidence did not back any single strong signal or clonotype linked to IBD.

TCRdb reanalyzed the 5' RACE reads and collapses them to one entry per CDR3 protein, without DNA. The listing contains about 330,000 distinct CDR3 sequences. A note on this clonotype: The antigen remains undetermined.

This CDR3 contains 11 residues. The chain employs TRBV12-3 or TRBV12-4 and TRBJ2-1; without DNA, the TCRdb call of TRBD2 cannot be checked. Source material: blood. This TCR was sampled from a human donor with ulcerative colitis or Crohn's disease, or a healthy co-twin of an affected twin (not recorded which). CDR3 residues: CASSLGPPEFF.